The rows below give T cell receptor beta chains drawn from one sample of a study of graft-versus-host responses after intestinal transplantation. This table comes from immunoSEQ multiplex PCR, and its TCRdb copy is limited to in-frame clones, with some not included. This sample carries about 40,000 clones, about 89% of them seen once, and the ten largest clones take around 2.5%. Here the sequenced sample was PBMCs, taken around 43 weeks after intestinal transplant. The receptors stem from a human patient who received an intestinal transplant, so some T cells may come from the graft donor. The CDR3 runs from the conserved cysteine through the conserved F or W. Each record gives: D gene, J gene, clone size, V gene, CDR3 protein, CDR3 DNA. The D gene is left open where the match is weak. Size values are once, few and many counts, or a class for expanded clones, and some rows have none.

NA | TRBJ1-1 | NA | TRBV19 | CASSIAPGMNTEAFF | TGTGCCAGTAGTATAGCCCCAGGCATGAACACTGAAGCTTTCTTT
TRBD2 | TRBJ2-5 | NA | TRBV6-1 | CASCGHFAGARGETQYF | TGTGCCAGCTGTGGACACTTCGCGGGAGCGCGGGGAGAGACCCAGTACTTC
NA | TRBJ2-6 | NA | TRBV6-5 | CASSYRVSGANVLTF | TGTGCCAGCAGTTACAGGGTTAGTGGGGCCAACGTCCTGACTTTC
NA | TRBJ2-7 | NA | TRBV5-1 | CASSLSGAPQHEQYF | TGCGCCAGCAGCTTGTCTGGGGCCCCGCAACACGAGCAGTACTTC
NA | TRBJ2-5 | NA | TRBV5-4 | CASSLVRDETQYF | TGTGCCAGCAGCTTGGTGAGGGATGAGACCCAGTACTTC
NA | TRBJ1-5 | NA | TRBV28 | CASSLQDNQPQHF | TGTGCCAGCAGCCTACAGGACAATCAGCCCCAGCATTTT
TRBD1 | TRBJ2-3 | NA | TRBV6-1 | CASSESTGGFNTDTQYF | TGTGCCAGCAGTGAATCTACAGGGGGCTTTAACACAGATACGCAGTATTTT
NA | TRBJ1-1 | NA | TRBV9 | CASSSPTGMNTEAFF | TGTGCCAGCAGCTCCCCGACAGGAATGAACACTGAAGCTTTCTTT
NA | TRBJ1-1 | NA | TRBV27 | CASRVNGYRNTEAFF | TGTGCCAGCAGAGTCAACGGGTATCGGAACACTGAAGCTTTCTTT
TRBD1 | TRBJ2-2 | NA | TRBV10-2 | CASGRQGYTGELFF | TGCGCCAGCGGAAGACAGGGGTACACCGGGGAGCTGTTTTTT
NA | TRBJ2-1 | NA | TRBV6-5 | CASSYPGPDNEQFF | TGTGCCAGCAGTTACCCAGGGCCTGACAATGAGCAGTTCTTC
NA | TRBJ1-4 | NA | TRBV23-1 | CASSQEGGPTNEKLFF | TGCGCCAGCAGTCAAGAGGGGGGACCAACTAATGAAAAACTGTTTTTT
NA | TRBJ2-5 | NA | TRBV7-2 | CASSISGETQYF | TGTGCCAGCAGCATTAGCGGCGAGACCCAGTACTTC
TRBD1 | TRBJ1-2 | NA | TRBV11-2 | CASSLAAGGNYGYTF | TGTGCCAGCAGCTTAGCGGCAGGGGGCAACTATGGCTACACCTTC
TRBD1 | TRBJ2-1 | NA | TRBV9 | CASSVVGRGRLNEQFF | TGTGCCAGCAGCGTAGTGGGCAGGGGGAGATTGAATGAGCAGTTCTTC
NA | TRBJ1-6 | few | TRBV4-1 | CASSQGSRNNSPLHF | TGCGCCAGCAGCCAAGGCTCCAGGAATAATTCACCCCTCCACTTT
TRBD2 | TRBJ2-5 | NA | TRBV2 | CASSEAGGGATQYF | TGTGCCAGCAGTGAAGCGGGCGGGGGGGCCACCCAGTACTTC
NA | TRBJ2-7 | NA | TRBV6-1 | CASSEKAGVGEQYF | TGTGCCAGCAGTGAAAAGGCAGGGGTGGGGGAGCAGTACTTC
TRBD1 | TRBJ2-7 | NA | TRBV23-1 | CASSPTGGYEQYF | TGCGCCAGCAGTCCCACAGGGGGCTACGAGCAGTACTTC
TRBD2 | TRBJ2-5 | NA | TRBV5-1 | CASSSGAASGREETQYF | TGCGCCAGCAGCTCGGGTGCGGCTAGCGGGAGGGAGGAGACCCAGTACTTC
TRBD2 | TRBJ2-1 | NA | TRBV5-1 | CASSLSTSGSKEQFF | TGCGCCAGCAGCTTGTCTACTAGCGGGAGTAAAGAGCAGTTCTTC
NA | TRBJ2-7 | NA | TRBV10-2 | CASTGRGSYEQYF | TGCGCCAGCACAGGCAGGGGAAGCTACGAGCAGTACTTC
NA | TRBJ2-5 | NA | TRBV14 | CASSQDWSSGETQYF | TGTGCCAGCAGCCAAGATTGGAGCTCAGGGGAGACCCAGTACTTC
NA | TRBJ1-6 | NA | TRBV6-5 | CASRGMAAYNSPLHF | TGTGCCAGCAGGGGCATGGCCGCCTATAATTCACCCCTCCACTTT
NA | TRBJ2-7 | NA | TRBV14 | CASSPLGGEEAYEQYF | TGTGCCAGCAGCCCCTTAGGGGGGGAGGAGGCCTACGAGCAGTACTTC
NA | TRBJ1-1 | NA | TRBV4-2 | CASSQVSDKTEAFF | TGTGCCAGCAGCCAAGTATCGGACAAAACTGAAGCTTTCTTT
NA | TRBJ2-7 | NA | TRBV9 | CASSVGTLTSYEQYF | TGTGCCAGCAGCGTAGGGACATTAACCTCCTACGAGCAGTACTTC
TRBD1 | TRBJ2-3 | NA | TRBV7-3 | CASSVSDRGADTQYF | TGTGCCAGCAGCGTTTCGGACAGGGGCGCAGATACGCAGTATTTT
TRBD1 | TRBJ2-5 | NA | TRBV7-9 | CASSARDRGETQYF | TGTGCCAGCAGCGCCCGGGACAGGGGGGAGACCCAGTACTTC
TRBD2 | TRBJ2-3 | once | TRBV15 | CATSRNGLGRPHTQYF | TGTGCCACCAGCAGAAACGGACTAGGACGTCCTCATACGCAGTATTTT
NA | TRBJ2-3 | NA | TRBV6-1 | CASRSPNIDTQYF | TGTGCCAGCAGGTCTCCAAATATAGATACGCAGTATTTT
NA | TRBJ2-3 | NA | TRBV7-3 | CASSLSLSTDTQYF | TGTGCCAGCAGCTTATCCCTTAGCACAGATACGCAGTATTTT
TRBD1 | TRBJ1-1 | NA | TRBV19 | CASSIVGTGNTEAFF | TGTGCCAGTAGTATAGTTGGGACAGGGAACACTGAAGCTTTCTTT
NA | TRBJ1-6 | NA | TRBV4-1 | CASSQADQRDSPLHF | TGCGCCAGCAGCCAAGCTGACCAGAGAGACTCACCCCTCCACTTT
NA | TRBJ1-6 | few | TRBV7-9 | CASSPNNSPLHF | TGTGCCAGCAGCCCGAATAATTCACCCCTCCACTTT
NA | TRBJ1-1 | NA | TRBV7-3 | CASSPPGEDEAMNTEAFF | TGTGCCAGCAGCCCCCCGGGAGAAGACGAAGCCATGAACACTGAAGCTTTCTTT
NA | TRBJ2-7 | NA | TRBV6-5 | CASSVSSLDEQYF | TGTGCCAGCAGTGTATCCTCGCTCGACGAGCAGTACTTC
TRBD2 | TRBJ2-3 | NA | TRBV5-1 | CASSWRLAGNTDTQYF | TGCGCCAGCAGCTGGAGACTAGCGGGCAACACAGATACGCAGTATTTT
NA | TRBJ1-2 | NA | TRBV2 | CASSRTANYGYTF | TGTGCCAGCAGTAGGACAGCTAACTATGGCTACACCTTC
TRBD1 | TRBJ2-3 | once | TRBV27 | CASSFVPGQGTDTQYF | TGTGCCAGCAGTTTCGTACCGGGACAGGGTACAGATACGCAGTATTTT
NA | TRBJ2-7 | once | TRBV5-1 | CASSLVGYEQYF | TGCGCCAGCAGCTTGGTTGGATACGAGCAGTACTTC